The sequence of this T cell receptor (beta chain) was determined in a study of cytomegalovirus exposure and HLA in healthy donors. Study at large: In a later analysis, it was reported that the 110 or so validation repertoires had been produced on the same platform as the 500 to 750 repertoires belonging to the first cohort.

Study-wide points: TCR sequences were mostly rare, though some public TCRs occurred in many donors. Cytomegalovirus-associated status was assigned to about 170 TCR beta chains.

Assay: immunoSEQ multiplex PCR; the TCRdb copy retains only in-frame clones and omits some. This sample has about 56,000 clones, with 80% to 90% found just once. Donors were drawn from the approximately 110-subject validation cohort, separate from the approximately 680-subject first cohort. In the case of this clone: No antigen is known for it.

Specimen: PBMCs. The sequence derives from a woman aged 18-29 years in good health and CMV-seronegative.

Here the CDR3 DNA reads TGTGCCAGCAGCCAAGACGTTACGGGACTAGCGTATGAGCAGTTCTTC. Its translation: CASSQDVTGLAYEQFF. The chain recombines TRBV4-2 with TRBJ2-1; 10 nucleotides align to TRBD2. The CDR3 loop spans 16 amino acids. Losses at the gene ends were 0 bases for V and 8 bases for J; bases not matched to a gene: 7. CDR1 and CDR2 (germline): LGHNA, YNFKEQ.